The present T cell receptor (beta chain) was sequenced within a study of cytomegalovirus exposure and HLA in healthy donors. As to this clone: The target antigen is unknown.

The study, taken as a whole, reports: Most TCRs appeared rarely, but some public TCRs recurred in many donors.

The CDR3 is 15 amino acids. Germline loops: CDR1 LGHNA, CDR2 YSLEER. V was shortened by 0 bases and J by 6 bases, with 13 bases between the two germline ends. Clones were read by immunoSEQ multiplex PCR, and TCRdb kept only the in-frame ones, dropping some. The sample lists around 100,000 clones; roughly 94% were seen once. Material: PBMCs. The rearrangement uses TRBV4-3 and TRBJ2-3, with D unclear. The receptor's source is a woman aged 18-29 years in good health and CMV-seronegative. CDR3 in DNA: TGCGCCAGCAGCCAAGATAAATTCACCGGGGATACGCAGTATTTT. Translated, it gives CASSQDKFTGDTQYF.